One T cell receptor beta chain is described in this entry. CDR3 length equals 15 residues. V was pared by 6 bases and J by 1 base, with 6 bases of the junction left unmatched. Per the germline V gene, CDR1 is MNHEY and CDR2 is SVGAGI. These data originate in a study of blood T cell repertoires in COVID-19. The method was immunoSEQ multiplex PCR; TCRdb's version includes in-frame clones alone and lacks a portion of them. The top ten clones hold around 2.3% of a sample with 150,000 to 200,000 clones, about 85% of them seen once. Sequencing used peripheral blood. The receptor's source is a man between 65 and 85 years old with active or convalescent COVID-19. The V and J genes are TRBV6-5 and TRBJ2-3; 8 positions agree with TRBD2. CDR3 in amino acids: CASSTLAGRTDTQYF. For the CDR3, the DNA is TGTGCCAGCAGCACTCTAGCGGGCCGCACAGATACGCAGTATTTT.